Below are 14 T cell receptor beta chains sequenced from a single sample in a study of blood T cell repertoires in COVID-19. Clones were read by immunoSEQ multiplex PCR, and TCRdb kept only the in-frame ones, dropping some. The table lists under 45,000 clones, 75% to 80% of them singletons. The sequenced sample consisted of peripheral blood. These receptors all come from a woman aged 70 to 79 with acute or convalescent COVID-19.

V and J are TRBV10-3 and TRBJ2-3, with TRBD2 as a possible D gene (5 bases). The CDR3 has 14 residues. The germline gives CDR1 ENHRY, CDR2 SYGVKD. V was cut by 3 bases and J by 2 bases, with 9 bases left in between. The CDR3 loop reads CAISESRDTDTQYF. The CDR3 DNA is TGTGCCATCAGTGAATCGAGGGACACAGATACGCAGTATTTT.

The J gene is TRBJ1-1, the V gene TRBV10-3, with 8 bases that match TRBD1. The germline CDR1 and CDR2 sequences are ENHRY and SYGVKD. J gave up 2 bases and V 6 bases, and 14 bases lay outside the gene matches. The CDR3 has 17 residues. The DNA of the CDR3 is TGTGCCATCAGCAGGACAGGGAGAGGAGGGAGAAACACTGAAGCTTTCTTT. Its protein is CAISRTGRGGRNTEAFF.

This clone is a singleton in its sample. The chain links TRBV19 to TRBJ1-1; D gene unclear. The CDR3 sequence is 12 residues long. V was trimmed by 7 bases and J by 1 base, leaving 7 bases between them. Looked up from germline, CDR1 is LNHDA and CDR2 is SQIVND (reference sequence). The CDR3 DNA follows: TGTGCCAGTACCCCCAAGAACACTGAAGCTTTCTTT. The encoded protein is CASTPKNTEAFF. Full variable domain (remainder filled in from reference TRBV19 and TRBJ1-1): DGGITQSPKYLFRKEGQNVTLSCEQNLNHDAMYWYRQDPGQGLRLIYYSQIVNDFQKGDIAEGYSVSREKKESFPLTVTSAQKNPTAFYLCASTPKNTEAFFGQGTRLTVV.

The chain carries TRBV6-1 and TRBJ1-2, with 9 bases lining up with TRBD1. Germline CDR1 MNHNS, CDR2 SASEGT. The CDR3 runs to 13 residues. Losses at the gene ends were 3 bases for V and 6 bases for J; bases not matched to a gene: 2. The CDR3 bases are TGTGCCAGCAGTGATTACAGGGGGCATGGCTACACCTTC. Encoded protein: CASSDYRGHGYTF.

This sequence joins TRBV30 and TRBJ1-4; TRBD1 might be the D (6 bases). Per germline, CDR1 GTSNPN and CDR2 SVGIG (reference sequence). The CDR3 has 13 residues. With 5 bases removed from V and 0 bases from J, the gap between germline ends came to 7 bases. CDR3 in DNA: TGTGCCTGGGGACAGTCAACTAATGAAAAACTGTTTTTT. Translated: CAWGQSTNEKLFF.

This chain joins TRBV18 and TRBJ1-1; 8 bases map to TRBD1. The CDR3 covers 17 residues. CDR1 and CDR2 from the germline V gene are KGHSH and LQKENI. V lost 3 bases, J lost 1 base, and 10 bases stayed unmatched. The DNA for the CDR3 is TGTGCCAGCTCACCCCAAGGTCCCGGGACAGGGAACACTGAAGCTTTCTTT. This gives the protein CASSPQGPGTGNTEAFF.

This clone has only a few counts. J is TRBJ2-5 and V is TRBV27; 7 nucleotides match TRBD2. Looked up from germline, CDR1 is MNHEY and CDR2 is SMNVEV (reference sequence). With 4 bases clipped from V and 5 bases from J, the junction kept 10 bases outside the gene matches. The CDR3 runs to 15 residues. CDR3 bases: TGTGCCAGCAGTTGGCGCGGGGGAGCCCGGGAGACCCAGTACTTC. Translating it yields CASSWRGGARETQYF.

The rearrangement uses TRBV27 and TRBJ2-7; TRBD1 aligns across 8 bases. CDR1 MNHEY and CDR2 SMNVEV come from the germline V gene (reference sequence). After removal of 5 bases from V and 4 bases from J, the junction contained 4 bases not matched to a gene. The CDR3 is 13 residues long. The CDR3 here is CASSQRTGYEQYF. For the CDR3, the DNA is TGTGCCAGCAGTCAGCGGACAGGGTACGAGCAGTACTTC.

The J gene is TRBJ1-1, the V gene TRBV30; no reliable D call. The CDR3 runs 15 residues. V was clipped by 2 bases and J by 11 bases, with 24 bases between them. CDR1 is GTSNPN, CDR2 SVGIG, per germline (reference sequence). CDR3 region: CAWSPILGRPTGAFF. The CDR3 DNA sequence: TGTGCCTGGAGTCCGATACTTGGCCGACCCACGGGTGCTTTCTTT.

This chain links TRBV7-9 with TRBJ2-2, with D perhaps matching TRBD1 (6 bases). The germline V gene encodes CDR1 SEHNR and CDR2 FQNEAQ (reference sequence). Trimming took 4 bases from V and 3 from J, leaving 18 bases between them. CDR3 length: 17 residues. The CDR3 DNA reads as TGTGCCAGCAGCTCCAGAGTAACAGGGATAGACACCGGGGAGCTGTTTTTT. It codes for CASSSRVTGIDTGELFF.

This chain connects TRBV7-8 to TRBJ1-2; TRBD1 might be the D (6 bases). The CDR3 covers 15 residues. With 5 bases removed from V and 5 bases from J, the gap between germline ends came to 18 bases. Germline values: CDR1 SGHVS, CDR2 FQNEAQ. CDR3 DNA sequence: TGTGCCAGCAGCACAGGGACGGGCGCCATATATGGCTACACCTTC. It codes for CASSTGTGAIYGYTF.

This chain connects TRBV13 to TRBJ1-3; TRBD1 aligns across 7 bases. V lost 5 bases, J lost 2 bases, and 9 bases stayed unmatched. The germline V gene has CDR1 PRHDT and CDR2 FYEKMQ (reference sequence). The CDR3 sequence is 16 residues long. CDR3 protein: CASSLEPGQAGNTIYF. As DNA, the CDR3 is TGTGCCAGCAGCCTAGAGCCCGGACAGGCTGGAAACACCATATATTTT.

A remark on this clone: Additional DNA sequences in this sample encode the identical CDR3. This sequence joins TRBV11-3 and TRBJ1-1, with 10 bases aligning to TRBD1. Germline CDR1 SGHNT, CDR2 YENEEA. Trimming removed 5 bases from V and 6 bases from J; junction bases left unmatched: 3. This CDR3 spans 13 amino acids. CDR3 nucleotides: TGTGCCAGCAGCCCCGGACAGGGGGCTGAAGCTTTCTTT. Protein: CASSPGQGAEAFF.

The V call is TRBV23-1, the J call TRBJ2-1, with D tentatively TRBD1 (5 bases). TRBV23-1 is filed as an ORF, its function uncertain. CDR3 size: 16 residues. Trimming removed 8 bases from V and 3 bases from J, with 20 bases in between. The CDR3 is CASCQGSRDFYNEQFF. DNA for the CDR3: TGCGCCAGCTGCCAGGGATCGCGCGACTTCTACAATGAGCAGTTCTTC.